This T cell receptor (beta chain) was retrieved from a study of shared clonotypes between healthy human individuals. On this clone: Its antigen is as yet unknown.

Sequencing was performed with immunoSEQ multiplex PCR; in TCRdb, only in-frame clones are kept and a portion is missing. The data contain roughly 2.2 million clones, approximately 90% of them seen just once; the ten biggest clones take up 0.37%. Study results and caveats: Researchers sampled only blood; tissue repertoires likely differ.

The receptor comes from a man between 18 and 35 years old in good health. Some clones in this sample may be carry-over from other donors' samples. Sequencing was done on a sample of naive CD4+ T cells from PBMCs. Subset given: CD45RA+ positively selected.

The CDR3 DNA follows: TGTGCCAGCTCACCGGACAGTCCCTACGAGCAGTACTTC. Encoded protein: CASSPDSPYEQYF. The rearrangement uses TRBV18 and TRBJ2-7; perhaps TRBD1 as D (6 bases). The V and J ends lost 3 bases and 2 bases respectively, with 8 bases between them. The CDR3 has 13 amino acids. In germline, CDR1 is KGHSH, CDR2 LQKENI.